Listed below are T cell receptor beta chains from one sample, sequenced in a study of OX40 agonist ivuxolimab in advanced cancers. TCRdb's copy holds only in-frame clones and misses some; the assay was immunoSEQ multiplex PCR. The data show about 25,000 clones, with roughly 80% seen just once and approximately 26% held by the top ten. The sequenced sample was CD4+ or CD8+ T cells sorted from blood, obtained in a trial of the OX40 agonist ivuxolimab. The receptors shown here come from an adult with an advanced solid tumor such as melanoma, head and neck, liver or kidney cancer. The CDR3 runs from the conserved cysteine through the conserved F or W. D genes are given only for firm matches. Clone size appears in some rows only: once, few, many, or a class for an expanded clone.

v_call: TRBV28
clone_size: .
d_call: .
j_call: TRBJ1-6
cdr3_nt: TGTGCCAGCAGTTTAGGACGGTTAAATTCACCCCTCCACTTT
cdr3_aa: CASSLGRLNSPLHF

v_call: TRBV5-1
clone_size: few
d_call: .
j_call: TRBJ2-7
cdr3_nt: TGCGCCAGCAGCTTGGAGGCCCCTTCCTACGAGCAGTACTTC
cdr3_aa: CASSLEAPSYEQYF

v_call: TRBV6-4
clone_size: .
d_call: .
j_call: TRBJ2-3
cdr3_nt: TGTGCCAGCAGTGACTCATTGGGGGCCACAGATACGCAGTATTTT
cdr3_aa: CASSDSLGATDTQYF

v_call: TRBV5-4
clone_size: .
d_call: .
j_call: TRBJ1-2
cdr3_nt: TGTGCCAGCAGCTTAGGGGGGGCGAGGGGTGGCTACACCTTC
cdr3_aa: CASSLGGARGGYTF

v_call: TRBV19
clone_size: few
d_call: .
j_call: TRBJ2-7
cdr3_nt: TGTGCCAGTAGTTTACAGGGTAGCCACTACGAGCAGTACTTC
cdr3_aa: CASSLQGSHYEQYF

v_call: TRBV7-9
clone_size: .
d_call: .
j_call: TRBJ2-5
cdr3_nt: TGTGCCAGCAGCTCTCTGCTTGGCGGCGAGACCCAGTACTTC
cdr3_aa: CASSSLLGGETQYF

v_call: TRBV28
clone_size: .
d_call: .
j_call: TRBJ1-4
cdr3_nt: TGTGCCAGCAGTTTTGCGGTAGAAACTAATGAAAAACTGTTTTTT
cdr3_aa: CASSFAVETNEKLFF

v_call: TRBV7-6
clone_size: once
d_call: .
j_call: TRBJ2-7
cdr3_nt: TGTGCCAGCAGCTTAGGCCCGGGAAGCGAGCAGTACTTC
cdr3_aa: CASSLGPGSEQYF

v_call: TRBV27
clone_size: .
d_call: .
j_call: TRBJ2-3
cdr3_nt: TGTGCCAGCAGTTTAGGAGCGGTAAGCACAGATACGCAGTATTTT
cdr3_aa: CASSLGAVSTDTQYF

v_call: TRBV21-1
clone_size: .
d_call: .
j_call: TRBJ1-5
cdr3_nt: TGTGCCAGCAGCAACGCTGATTATAGCAATCAGCCCCAGCATTTT
cdr3_aa: CASSNADYSNQPQHF

v_call: TRBV28
clone_size: .
d_call: .
j_call: TRBJ2-7
cdr3_nt: TGTGCCAGCAGTCCGACCGGGGGATTCCCCTACGAGCAGTACTTC
cdr3_aa: CASSPTGGFPYEQYF

v_call: TRBV5-6
clone_size: .
d_call: .
j_call: TRBJ2-3
cdr3_nt: TGTGCCAGCAGCGTAGGAGCAGATACGCAGTATTTT
cdr3_aa: CASSVGADTQYF

v_call: TRBV7-6
clone_size: .
d_call: .
j_call: TRBJ1-2
cdr3_nt: TGTGCCAGCAGCTTAGAGGTGGGGGGCTATGGCTACACCTTC
cdr3_aa: CASSLEVGGYGYTF

v_call: TRBV7-9
clone_size: .
d_call: .
j_call: TRBJ2-7
cdr3_nt: TGTGCCAGCAGCTTAGCAGAGGAGCAGTACTTC
cdr3_aa: CASSLAEEQYF

v_call: TRBV5-6
clone_size: few
d_call: .
j_call: TRBJ2-7
cdr3_nt: TGTGCCAGCAGCTTGAGCTGGGGCCTACGGGAGCAGTACTTC
cdr3_aa: CASSLSWGLREQYF

v_call: TRBV4-3
clone_size: .
d_call: .
j_call: TRBJ2-3
cdr3_nt: TGCGCCAGCAGCCAAGATAGGAGCAGGCCGGATACGCAGTATTTT
cdr3_aa: CASSQDRSRPDTQYF

v_call: TRBV5-4
clone_size: .
d_call: .
j_call: TRBJ1-1
cdr3_nt: TGTGCCAGCAGCACAGGAGCAGAGCGAGCTTTCTTT
cdr3_aa: CASSTGAERAFF

v_call: TRBV2
clone_size: .
d_call: .
j_call: TRBJ2-2
cdr3_nt: TGTGCCGTCACTAACACCGGGGAGCTGTTTTTT
cdr3_aa: CAVTNTGELFF

v_call: TRBV4-1
clone_size: .
d_call: .
j_call: TRBJ1-4
cdr3_nt: TGCGCCAGCAGCCAATCGGTAGGGGCTAATGAAAAACTGTTTTTT
cdr3_aa: CASSQSVGANEKLFF

v_call: TRBV27
clone_size: .
d_call: .
j_call: TRBJ2-7
cdr3_nt: TGTGCCAGCAGTTTAATCCGGGACTCCTACGAGCAGTACTTC
cdr3_aa: CASSLIRDSYEQYF

v_call: TRBV30
clone_size: .
d_call: TRBD2
j_call: TRBJ2-7
cdr3_nt: TGTGCCTGGACGGGAGGGGGGAGCTCCTACGAGCAGTACTTC
cdr3_aa: CAWTGGGSSYEQYF

v_call: TRBV6-5
clone_size: .
d_call: .
j_call: TRBJ1-5
cdr3_nt: TGTGCCAGCAGTTCGGGGCTCCCGAGAAATCAGCCCCAGCATTTT
cdr3_aa: CASSSGLPRNQPQHF

v_call: TRBV15
clone_size: .
d_call: TRBD2
j_call: TRBJ2-2
cdr3_nt: TGTGCCACCAGCAGCTCTGGCGGGAGGACCGGGGAGCTGTTTTTT
cdr3_aa: CATSSSGGRTGELFF

v_call: TRBV9
clone_size: medium-sized
d_call: .
j_call: TRBJ2-7
cdr3_nt: TGTGCCAGCAGCGTAGGGGACGCTTTCGGCTACGAGCAGTACTTC
cdr3_aa: CASSVGDAFGYEQYF

v_call: TRBV7-6
clone_size: once
d_call: TRBD1
j_call: TRBJ1-6
cdr3_nt: TGTGCCAGCAGCTCGACAGGGGGCTTTAGCTCCTATAATTCACCCCTCCACTTT
cdr3_aa: CASSSTGGFSSYNSPLHF

v_call: TRBV7-6
clone_size: .
d_call: .
j_call: TRBJ2-5
cdr3_nt: TGTGCCAGCAGCTTATTACAGAACCAAGAGACCCAGTACTTC
cdr3_aa: CASSLLQNQETQYF

v_call: TRBV21-1
clone_size: few
d_call: .
j_call: TRBJ2-7
cdr3_nt: TGTGCCAGCAGCAAATTAATCAGGGGCGATAAACACGAGCAGTACTTC
cdr3_aa: CASSKLIRGDKHEQYF

v_call: TRBV7-6
clone_size: .
d_call: .
j_call: TRBJ2-1
cdr3_nt: TGTGCCAGCAGCATACCGGGGTCCTACAATGAGCAGTTCTTC
cdr3_aa: CASSIPGSYNEQFF

v_call: TRBV4-1
clone_size: .
d_call: .
j_call: TRBJ1-5
cdr3_nt: TGCGCCAGCAGCCAGTTCGACAGGAACAATCAGCCCCAGCATTTT
cdr3_aa: CASSQFDRNNQPQHF

v_call: TRBV19
clone_size: .
d_call: .
j_call: TRBJ2-7
cdr3_nt: TGTGCCAGTAGTATTCTGGGAGGCCCTCCCTACGAGCAGTACTTC
cdr3_aa: CASSILGGPPYEQYF

v_call: TRBV7-8
clone_size: .
d_call: .
j_call: TRBJ2-3
cdr3_nt: TGTGCCAGCAGCTTGGACCCAAGTCACACAGATACGCAGTATTTT
cdr3_aa: CASSLDPSHTDTQYF

v_call: TRBV13
clone_size: .
d_call: TRBD2
j_call: TRBJ2-1
cdr3_nt: TGTGCCAGCAGTCTCGGGACTACCATAATATCTGATGAGCAGTTCTTC
cdr3_aa: CASSLGTTIISDEQFF

v_call: TRBV6-4
clone_size: .
d_call: TRBD1
j_call: TRBJ2-3
cdr3_nt: TGTGCCAGCAGTGACTCGAGACAGGGGGGACCAGATACGCAGTATTTT
cdr3_aa: CASSDSRQGGPDTQYF

v_call: TRBV7-2
clone_size: once
d_call: .
j_call: TRBJ2-3
cdr3_nt: TGTGCCAGCAGCTTAGTGAGTGCCCTCACAGATACGCAGTATTTT
cdr3_aa: CASSLVSALTDTQYF

v_call: TRBV7-9
clone_size: .
d_call: TRBD2
j_call: TRBJ2-3
cdr3_nt: TGTGCCAGCAGGCCGGCGGTGGCGGGAGTAACAGATACGCAGTATTTT
cdr3_aa: CASRPAVAGVTDTQYF

v_call: TRBV5-1
clone_size: .
d_call: .
j_call: TRBJ1-1
cdr3_nt: TGCGCCAGCAGCTTTAAGGGAGAAACTGAAGCTTTCTTT
cdr3_aa: CASSFKGETEAFF

v_call: TRBV7-9
clone_size: once
d_call: TRBD2
j_call: TRBJ2-2
cdr3_nt: TGTGCCAGCAGCTTAGATGAGCGGGATCTGAACACCGGGGAGCTGTTTTTT
cdr3_aa: CASSLDERDLNTGELFF

v_call: TRBV19
clone_size: .
d_call: TRBD1
j_call: TRBJ2-7
cdr3_nt: TGTGCCAGTAGTCCAACAGGGGGTTGGACCTACGAGCAGTACTTC
cdr3_aa: CASSPTGGWTYEQYF

v_call: TRBV13
clone_size: .
d_call: TRBD2
j_call: TRBJ2-1
cdr3_nt: TGTGCCAGCAGCCTAGAGTCTGCGGGGGGTGTGAATGAGCAGTTCTTC
cdr3_aa: CASSLESAGGVNEQFF

v_call: TRBV28
clone_size: .
d_call: .
j_call: TRBJ2-7
cdr3_nt: TGTGCCAGCACCCCTCGGGGGGCCCCCTACGAGCAGTACTTC
cdr3_aa: CASTPRGAPYEQYF

v_call: TRBV7-4
clone_size: .
d_call: .
j_call: TRBJ2-3
cdr3_nt: TGTGCCAGCAGCTTAGCGTCGGGAGCTGGAGATACGCAGTATTTT
cdr3_aa: CASSLASGAGDTQYF

v_call: TRBV11-3
clone_size: .
d_call: TRBD2
j_call: TRBJ2-7
cdr3_nt: TGTGCCAGCAGCCCGGGGACTAGCGGGACCTACGAGCAGTACTTC
cdr3_aa: CASSPGTSGTYEQYF

v_call: TRBV4-1
clone_size: .
d_call: TRBD2
j_call: TRBJ2-3
cdr3_nt: TGCGCCAGCAGCCTACCGAGTGGTCTGGCTAGCGGGGCAACCCAAGATACGCAGTATTTT
cdr3_aa: CASSLPSGLASGATQDTQYF

v_call: TRBV11-2
clone_size: .
d_call: .
j_call: TRBJ2-2
cdr3_nt: TGTGCCAGCAGCTTAAACCCGGGGACGGACTACGGGGAGCTGTTTTTT
cdr3_aa: CASSLNPGTDYGELFF

v_call: TRBV12-5
clone_size: .
d_call: .
j_call: TRBJ1-5
cdr3_nt: TGTGCTAGTGGTCCCCCCTTGGTGGGGAATAGCAATCAGCCCCAGCATTTT
cdr3_aa: CASGPPLVGNSNQPQHF

v_call: TRBV7-9
clone_size: .
d_call: TRBD2
j_call: TRBJ2-5
cdr3_nt: TGTGCCAGCAGCACCGCCACTAGCGGGAGGACCCAAGAGACCCAGTACTTC
cdr3_aa: CASSTATSGRTQETQYF

v_call: TRBV7-8
clone_size: .
d_call: TRBD1
j_call: TRBJ2-5
cdr3_nt: TGTGCCAGCAGCTTAGTTCAGGGGGAGGAGACCCAGTACTTC
cdr3_aa: CASSLVQGEETQYF

v_call: TRBV6-4
clone_size: .
d_call: .
j_call: TRBJ2-7
cdr3_nt: TGTGCCACCCCGCCTATACGGGGACCTGACTACGAGCAGTACTTC
cdr3_aa: CATPPIRGPDYEQYF

v_call: TRBV9
clone_size: .
d_call: .
j_call: TRBJ1-1
cdr3_nt: TGTGCCAGCAGCGTAGGGAGACCCATGAACACTGAAGCTTTCTTT
cdr3_aa: CASSVGRPMNTEAFF

v_call: TRBV25-1
clone_size: medium-sized
d_call: .
j_call: TRBJ1-2
cdr3_nt: TGTGCCAGCAGCTTCGGGACACCCGCTCCGTACACCTTC
cdr3_aa: CASSFGTPAPYTF

v_call: TRBV6-6
clone_size: .
d_call: .
j_call: TRBJ2-3
cdr3_nt: TGTGCCAGCAGTTCCTCCGGGGCAAGCACAGATACGCAGTATTTT
cdr3_aa: CASSSSGASTDTQYF

v_call: TRBV28
clone_size: .
d_call: TRBD1
j_call: TRBJ2-3
cdr3_nt: TGTGCCAGCAGTTCGGACAGGGACGGCACAGATACGCAGTATTTT
cdr3_aa: CASSSDRDGTDTQYF

v_call: TRBV27
clone_size: .
d_call: TRBD2
j_call: TRBJ2-3
cdr3_nt: TGTGCCAGCAGTTTAGAAGCGCCTAGCGGGGCCCCTAGCACAGATACGCAGTATTTT
cdr3_aa: CASSLEAPSGAPSTDTQYF

v_call: TRBV5-6
clone_size: once
d_call: .
j_call: TRBJ2-4
cdr3_nt: TGTGCCAGCAGCTTTCCCTCTCAAGGGCGGGCCAAAAACATTCAGTACTTC
cdr3_aa: CASSFPSQGRAKNIQYF

v_call: TRBV19
clone_size: .
d_call: TRBD2
j_call: TRBJ2-3
cdr3_nt: TGTGCCAGTAGTATAGGACTAGCGGGAACAGATACGCAGTATTTT
cdr3_aa: CASSIGLAGTDTQYF

v_call: TRBV28
clone_size: .
d_call: .
j_call: TRBJ2-7
cdr3_nt: TGTGCCAGCAGTTTATCTGGGGACGGCTACGAGCAGTACTTC
cdr3_aa: CASSLSGDGYEQYF

v_call: TRBV14
clone_size: .
d_call: .
j_call: TRBJ2-7
cdr3_nt: TGTGCCAGCAGCCAAGATCTTGGTCGCTCCTACGAGCAGTACTTC
cdr3_aa: CASSQDLGRSYEQYF

v_call: TRBV11-2
clone_size: .
d_call: .
j_call: TRBJ2-1
cdr3_nt: TGTGCCAGCACCCCGGCGAATGAGCAGTTCTTC
cdr3_aa: CASTPANEQFF

v_call: TRBV23-1
clone_size: .
d_call: .
j_call: TRBJ2-7
cdr3_nt: TGCGCCAGCAGTCATTTGGGCGGATGGGCCCGCGAGCAGTACTTC
cdr3_aa: CASSHLGGWAREQYF